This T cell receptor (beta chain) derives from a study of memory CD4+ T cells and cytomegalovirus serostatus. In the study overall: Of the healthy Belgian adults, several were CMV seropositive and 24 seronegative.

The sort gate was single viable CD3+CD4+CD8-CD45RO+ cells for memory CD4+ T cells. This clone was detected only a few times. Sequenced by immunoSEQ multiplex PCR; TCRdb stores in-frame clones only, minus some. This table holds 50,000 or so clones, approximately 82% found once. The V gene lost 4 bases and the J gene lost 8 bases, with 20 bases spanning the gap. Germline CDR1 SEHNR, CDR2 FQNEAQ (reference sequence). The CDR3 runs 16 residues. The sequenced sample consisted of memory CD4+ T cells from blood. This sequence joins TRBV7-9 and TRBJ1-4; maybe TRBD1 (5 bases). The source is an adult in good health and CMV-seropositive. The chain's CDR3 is CASSSGGGTSNEKLFF. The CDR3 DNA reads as TGTGCCAGCAGCTCAGGAGGCGGGACGAGCAACGAAAAACTGTTTTTT.